The 12 T cell receptor beta chains below come from one sample, sequenced in a study of T cell changes during pregnancy in multiple sclerosis. Method: immunoSEQ multiplex PCR; TCRdb's copy keeps in-frame clones and lacks some. This table has over 70,000 clones, around 90% appearing once. This specimen was peripheral blood, taken in the first trimester of pregnancy. Every receptor here comes from a female donor in good health, enrolled as a control in a pregnancy study.

V is TRBV28 and J is TRBJ1-1; 8 bases are shared with TRBD1. V was pared by 4 bases and J by 1 base, with 5 bases of the junction left unmatched. CDR1 and CDR2 (germline): MDHEN, SYDVKM. The CDR3 length is 15 residues. The CDR3 DNA is TGTGCCAGCAGTTCGCCAGGACAGGGGAACACTGAAGCTTTCTTT. It specifies CASSSPGQGNTEAFF.

This rearrangement joins TRBV11-2 to TRBJ2-1, with 11 bases lining up with TRBD2. From germline, CDR1 is SGHAT and CDR2 FQNNGV. The CDR3 length is 16 residues. The junction had 6 bases not matched to a gene; V was cut back by 5 bases and J by 3 bases. CDR3 sequence: CASSPRLAGIYNEQFF. The CDR3 DNA reads as TGTGCCAGCAGCCCCAGACTAGCGGGAATCTACAATGAGCAGTTCTTC.

The chain recombines TRBV5-1 with TRBJ1-6; TRBD1 matches 8 bases. Germline V lookup: CDR1 SGHRS, CDR2 YFSETQ. The CDR3 is 14 amino acids. V gave up 1 base and J gave up 8 bases; unmatched junction bases: 2. CDR3 in DNA: TGCGCCAGCAGCTTGCAGGGGGCAGATTCACCCCTCCACTTT. Its translation is CASSLQGADSPLHF.

V and J are TRBV4-1 and TRBJ1-2, with 10 bases fitting TRBD1. Germline V gives CDR1 MGHRA, CDR2 YSYEKL. The CDR3 length is 15 residues. Trimming took 0 bases from V and 2 from J; bases not matched to a gene: 0. CDR3 sequence reads: CASSQEGQGNYGYTF. DNA of the CDR3: TGCGCCAGCAGCCAAGAGGGACAGGGGAACTATGGCTACACCTTC.

The chain uses TRBV28 and TRBJ2-7, with D tentatively TRBD1 (5 bases). The germline gives CDR1 MDHEN, CDR2 SYDVKM. Deletions cut 1 base from V and 5 bases from J, with 9 bases between. This CDR3 region has 13 residues. CDR3 DNA sequence: TGTGCCAGCAGTTTATTCCGCAGGGACGAGCAGTACTTC. Protein sequence: CASSLFRRDEQYF.

The V gene is TRBV5-8, the J gene TRBJ1-5, with a possible D match to TRBD1 (5 bases). Germline loops: CDR1 SGHTS, CDR2 YDEGEE. The V end was cut by 7 bases, the J end by 7 bases, with 18 bases between. The CDR3 has 14 amino acids. The DNA for the CDR3 is TGTGCCAGCTTGGGTAGGGGAATCAGGCAGCCCCAGCATTTT. Its protein product is CASLGRGIRQPQHF.

The rearrangement links TRBV7-2 to TRBJ1-2; TRBD1 matches at 7 bases. The CDR3 covers 13 residues. V dropped 5 bases and J dropped 10; count of bases not matched to a gene: 10. Germline V CDR1 and CDR2: SGHTA, FQGNSA. CDR3 in amino acids: CASSRQGFLDYTF. The CDR3 DNA follows: TGTGCCAGCAGCCGACAGGGTTTTCTGGACTACACCTTC.

This clone was found a few times. The chain carries TRBV11-2 and TRBJ2-5; 8 bases line up with TRBD1. V shed 4 bases, J shed 5 bases, and the junction held 9 bases outside the gene matches. Germline-derived CDR1 and CDR2 are SGHAT and FQNNGV. The CDR3 totals 15 residues. The CDR3 sequence: CASSSRTGTGETQYF. The CDR3 DNA is TGTGCCAGCAGCTCGAGGACAGGGACCGGGGAGACCCAGTACTTC.

The chain uses TRBV29-1 and TRBJ2-3, with D possibly matching TRBD1 (6 bases). Trimming cost V 1 base and J 0 bases, with 14 bases left between them. This CDR3 region has 16 residues. Germline V CDR1 and CDR2: SQVTM, ANQGSEA. In DNA form, the CDR3 reads TGCAGCGTTGAAGGCCGGGGCAGGGGAAGCACAGATACGCAGTATTTT. This codes for CSVEGRGRGSTDTQYF.

The CDR3 is CSVESGAGANVLTF. The CDR3 DNA is TGCAGCGTTGAATCAGGGGCCGGGGCCAACGTCCTGACTTTC. The J gene is TRBJ2-6, the V gene TRBV29-1; possibly TRBD1 for D (6 bases). Germline CDR1 reads SQVTM; CDR2 reads ANQGSEA. Trimming removed 2 bases at V and 4 bases at J, with 9 bases between. The CDR3 contains 14 residues.

This chain connects TRBV27 to TRBJ2-3; D perhaps matches TRBD1 (6 bases). The V gene's germline CDR1 is MNHEY and CDR2 SMNVEV (reference sequence). CDR3 length equals 14 residues. V gave up 3 bases and J gave up 1 base, with 8 bases separating them. CDR3: CASSLAGGTDTQYF. The CDR3 DNA sequence: TGTGCCAGCAGTTTGGCAGGGGGCACAGATACGCAGTATTTT.

The chain carries TRBV29-1 and TRBJ2-3, with D uncertain. Germline-derived CDR1 and CDR2 are SQVTM and ANQGSEA. This CDR3 region has 12 residues. The ends were cut back, 4 bases at V and 5 bases at J, with 10 bases in the middle. The chain's CDR3 is CSVVWFGDTQYF. Here the CDR3 DNA reads TGCAGCGTTGTTTGGTTCGGAGATACGCAGTATTTT.